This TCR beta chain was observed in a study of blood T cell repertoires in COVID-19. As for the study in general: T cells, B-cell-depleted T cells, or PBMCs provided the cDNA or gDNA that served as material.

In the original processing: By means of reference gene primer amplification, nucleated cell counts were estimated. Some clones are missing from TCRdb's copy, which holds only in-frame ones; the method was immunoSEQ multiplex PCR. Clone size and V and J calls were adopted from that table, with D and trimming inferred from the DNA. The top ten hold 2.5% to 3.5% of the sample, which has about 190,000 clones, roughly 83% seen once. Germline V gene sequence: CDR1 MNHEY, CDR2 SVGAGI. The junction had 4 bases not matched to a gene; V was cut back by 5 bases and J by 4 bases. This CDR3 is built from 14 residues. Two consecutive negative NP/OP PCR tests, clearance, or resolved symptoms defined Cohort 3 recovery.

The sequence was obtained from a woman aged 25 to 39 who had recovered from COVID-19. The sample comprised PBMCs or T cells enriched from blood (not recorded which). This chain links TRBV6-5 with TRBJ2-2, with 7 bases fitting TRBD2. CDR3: CASSQRGATGELFF. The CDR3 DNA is TGTGCCAGCAGTCAGCGGGGCGCCACCGGGGAGCTGTTTTTT.